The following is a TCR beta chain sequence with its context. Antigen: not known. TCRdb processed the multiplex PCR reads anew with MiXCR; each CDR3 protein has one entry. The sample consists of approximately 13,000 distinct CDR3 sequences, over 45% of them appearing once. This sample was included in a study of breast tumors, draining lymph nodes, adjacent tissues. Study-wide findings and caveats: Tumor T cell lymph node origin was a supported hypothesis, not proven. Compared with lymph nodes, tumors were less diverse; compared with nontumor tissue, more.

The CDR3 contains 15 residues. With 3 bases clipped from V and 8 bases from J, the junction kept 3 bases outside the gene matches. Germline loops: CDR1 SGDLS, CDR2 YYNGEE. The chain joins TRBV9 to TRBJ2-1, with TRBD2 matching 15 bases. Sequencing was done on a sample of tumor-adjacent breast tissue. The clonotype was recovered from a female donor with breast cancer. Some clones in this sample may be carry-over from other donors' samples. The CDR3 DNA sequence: TGTGCCAGCAGCGGAGGGACTAGCGGGAGGTATGAGCAGTTCTTC. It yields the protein CASSGGTSGRYEQFF.